This is a list of T cell receptor beta chains from one sample in a study of brain T cells in children with intractable seizures. The table came from immunoSEQ multiplex PCR; TCRdb's copy has only in-frame clones and leaves some out. The data contain about 340,000 clones, about 94% of them singletons. The input for sequencing was peripheral blood, taken roughly 5 months after surgery. Receptor source: a boy in the first two years of life with tuberous sclerosis and intractable seizures. Each CDR3 is given with its conserved first and last residue. The D gene is left open where the match is weak.

>TRBV15|TRBD1|TRBJ1-2
TGTGCCACCAGCAGAGAAGAGGACAGGGGAGGGACTAACTATGGCTACACCTTC
CATSREEDRGGTNYGYTF
>TRBV6-1|-|TRBJ1-4
TGTGCCAGCAGTGAAGCCAGGGAAGGGTCTAATGAAAAACTGTTTTTT
CASSEAREGSNEKLFF
>TRBV24-1|TRBD1|TRBJ1-6
TGTGCCACCAGGGGACAGGGTAATTCACCCCTCCACTTT
CATRGQGNSPLHF
>TRBV10-1|TRBD2|TRBJ2-4
TGCGCCAGCAGTCCTCACGGGACTACTAAAAACATTCAGTACTTC
CASSPHGTTKNIQYF
>TRBV4-1|-|TRBJ2-4
TGCGCCAGCAGCCAAGTCGGGGGAAAAAACATTCAGTACTTC
CASSQVGGKNIQYF
>TRBV15|-|TRBJ2-7
TGTGCCACCAGCAGAGATCCGGGCTACGAGCAGTACTTC
CATSRDPGYEQYF
>TRBV6-2/TRBV6-3|TRBD1|TRBJ1-1
TGTGCCAGCAGTTACTCTTCTTGGGGACAGACGAACACTGAAGCTTTCTTT
CASSYSSWGQTNTEAFF
>TRBV7-2|-|TRBJ2-5
TGTGCCAGCAGCCCCCAGGCCAATAGACAAGAGACCCAGTACTTC
CASSPQANRQETQYF
>TRBV10-3|TRBD1|TRBJ1-2
TGTGCCATCAGTGATTACGGGACAGGGGACGGCTACACCTTC
CAISDYGTGDGYTF
>TRBV19|-|TRBJ1-5
TGTGCCAGTAAGCCCCAGAGTTATAGCAATCAGCCCCAGCATTTT
CASKPQSYSNQPQHF
>TRBV11-1|-|TRBJ2-7
TGTGCCAGCGGTAGTGTCTACGAGCAGTACTTC
CASGSVYEQYF
>TRBV6-1|-|TRBJ2-3
TGTGCCAGCAGTGAGGGGGCGGATACGCAGTATTTT
CASSEGADTQYF
>TRBV3-1/TRBV3-2|TRBD2|TRBJ2-1
TGTGCCAGCAGCTCCCGAATTAGCGGGGTCTCCTACAATGAGCAGTTCTTC
CASSSRISGVSYNEQFF
>TRBV15|TRBD2|TRBJ2-1
TGTGCCACCAGCAGAGATCGGCGGGGGTACTACAATGAGCAGTTCTTC
CATSRDRRGYYNEQFF
>TRBV7-2|-|TRBJ1-2
TGTGCCAGCAGCTTAGTTACCGGCTATGGCTACACCTTC
CASSLVTGYGYTF